Sequencing of this T cell receptor (beta chain) was carried out in a study of blood T cells in healthy people across ages. General study results and limits: Across the age range, TCR beta diversity per million T cells fell in a roughly linear way.

This clonotype came up a few times. The antigen is undetermined. The CDR3 consists of 13 residues. Germline V lookup: CDR1 MGHRA, CDR2 YSYEKL. V lost 2 bases and J lost 4; bases outside the gene matches: 2. Together with a sample-barcoded 5' primer, a J-beta primer mix was included in a second PCR lasting roughly 6 to 12 cycles. Each sample yielded at least 2.5 million CDR3-containing paired-end reads. TCRdb redid the calling of the 5' RACE reads with MiXCR, one entry per CDR3 protein. The table has roughly 1.9 million distinct CDR3 sequences, around 42% seen once. The origin of this receptor is a human donor in good health. V is TRBV4-1 and J is TRBJ2-7; 7 nucleotides match TRBD1. Sample: blood. The CDR3 region is CASSQPDRYEQYF. In DNA, the CDR3 is TGCGCCAGCAGCCAACCGGACAGGTACGAGCAGTACTTC.